This TCR beta chain was sequenced in a study of blood T cell repertoires in COVID-19 (dated by TCRdb to about 2020). About the study as a whole: The collaborator samples originated in the United States, Italy and Spain and spanned the acute and convalescent phases of COVID-19. The sample metadata nearly always contained a de-identified subject ID, COVID-19 status, age in years and sex. The repertoires were released in a freely available public database meant as a resource for research on the immune response to SARS-CoV-2. Subjects who had been exposed to COVID-19, were actively infected with it, or had recovered from it provided the deeply sampled blood TCRbeta repertoires that made up the dataset. Where available, HLA class I and class II types were obtained from metadata supplied by the sample provider rather than from assay-based typing. The samples were drawn from two sources: the first 160 participants of the ongoing ImmuneRACE study, and some 1,300 subjects contributed by 6 global collaborators. The material from the prospective study consisted of cDNA or gDNA derived from T cells, B-cell-depleted T cells, or PBMCs.

Note on this clone: Its antigen is unknown. Nothing much larger sits one base from this clone, and base qualities are not available.

The germline V gene specifies ENHRY as CDR1 and SYGVKD as CDR2. From its cysteine to its phenylalanine, the CDR3 spans 13 amino acids. Of the read, only the CDR3 DNA is kept; its 39 bases are in frame from base 1. The trim is 10 bases for V and 0 bases for J, with a gap of 12 bases between the germline ends. TCRbeta CDR3 regions were amplified from genomic DNA using the immunoSEQ Assay, a bias-controlled multiplex PCR. As for the original processing: The number of nucleated cells in each sample was estimated by amplification of reference gene primers within the assay. Sequence reads were collapsed and filtered to measure the absolute abundance of every unique TCRbeta CDR3 rearrangement. For each sample, productive Simpson clonality was calculated by taking the square root of Simpson's diversity index across productive rearrangements. Sourced from immuneACCESS, this table was stored by TCRdb with only in-frame sequences that have V and J called. A share of the clones is absent; for the studies checked, an unresolved V gene accounts for under half, and the remainder has no known explanation. V and J calls and clone size are as listed in that table; D and trimming were resolved from the DNA. Within this sample are fewer than 350,000 clones, with around nine tenths of them counted one time only. In total, the top ten clones hold 6% to 7% of the sample.

In Seattle, one collaborating source enrolled patients while the infection was active and tracked those patients longitudinally over the course of disease. Collaborating institutions collected whole blood in K2EDTA tubes following their own protocols. For TCRbeta analysis, collaborators shipped samples as frozen whole blood, isolated PBMCs, or DNA extracted from either of those sample types. The research as a whole found: The quantity of clinical and demographic metadata differed by source and by participant and was supplied without curation.

The source is a woman in her twenties or thirties with COVID-19, enrolled during active disease. The chain links TRBV10-3 with TRBJ1-1; TRBD1 might be the D gene, on 6 matching bases. The sequencing input was peripheral blood. Here is the DNA: TGTGCCACCAAGGGGGAATTGAACACTGAAGCTTTCTTT. This codes for CATKGELNTEAFF.